A selection of T cell receptor beta chains follows, all from one sample in a study of T cells after yellow fever vaccination. TCRdb used MiXCR to reprocess the 5' RACE reads, holding one entry per CDR3 protein. The sample includes 300,000 to 350,000 distinct CDR3 sequences, roughly 8.6% of them seen just once. The sample here was PBMCs, taken around 45 days after the first yellow fever vaccination. These receptors were obtained from a man aged 18-30 years who received the YFV17D yellow fever vaccine. CDR3s include the opening cysteine and the closing phenylalanine or tryptophan. A D gene is named only where the DNA matches it firmly. Some rows mark clone size as missing; the rest say once, few, many or name a class of expanded clone.

J	D	size	V	CDR3	DNA
TRBJ2-1	NA	NA	TRBV7-2	CASSSISYNEQFF	TGTGCCAGCAGCTCCATTTCCTACAATGAGCAGTTCTTC
TRBJ1-6	NA	NA	TRBV4-3	CASSQDPGSPLHF	TGCGCCAGCAGCCAAGATCCGGGTTCACCCCTCCACTTT
TRBJ1-1	NA	many	TRBV5-1	CASSLLGADTEAFF	TGCGCCAGCAGCTTGTTAGGGGCGGACACTGAAGCTTTCTTT
TRBJ2-2	NA	NA	TRBV28	CASSSLGQGELFF	TGTGCCAGCAGCTCCCTCGGACAGGGGGAGCTGTTTTTT
TRBJ1-2	NA	NA	TRBV12-3/TRBV12-4	CASSFPSSRSHGYTF	TGTGCCAGCAGTTTCCCTTCCTCACGATCCCATGGCTACACCTTC
TRBJ2-5	TRBD1	many	TRBV7-9	CASTPDRGPGETQYF	TGTGCCAGCACCCCCGACAGGGGGCCGGGGGAGACCCAGTACTTC
TRBJ2-7	NA	many	TRBV5-1	CASSLDRYYEQYF	TGCGCCAGCAGCTTGGATCGGTACTACGAGCAGTACTTC
TRBJ1-1	TRBD1	NA	TRBV5-4	CASSSKVTGDTEAFF	TGTGCCAGCAGCTCGAAAGTAACAGGGGACACTGAAGCTTTCTTT
TRBJ2-6	NA	NA	TRBV20-1	CSARDYRELLSGANVLTF	TGCAGTGCTAGAGATTACAGGGAACTTCTCTCTGGGGCCAACGTCCTGACTTTC
TRBJ2-7	NA	few	TRBV30	CAWGDLYEQYF	TGTGCCTGGGGGGACCTTTACGAGCAGTACTTC
TRBJ2-2	NA	few	TRBV5-1	CASSGGRGTNTGELFF	TGCGCCAGCAGCGGCGGTCGGGGTACGAACACCGGGGAGCTGTTTTTT
TRBJ1-1	TRBD1	few	TRBV4-3	CASSQDWGQGVTRGTEAFF	TGCGCCAGCAGCCAAGATTGGGGACAGGGGGTCACAAGGGGCACTGAAGCTTTCTTT